One sample yielded the 3 T cell receptor beta chains listed below, sequenced in a study of T cell responses to AZD1222 COVID-19 vaccine. Using immunoSEQ multiplex PCR, the repertoire was profiled, and TCRdb retains in-frame clones only, with some absent. The table shows around 94,000 clones, with 70% to 90% occurring only once. The specimen comprised peripheral blood, sampled on day 0 of AZD1222 vaccination. Receptors originate from an adult in good health.

Comments on this clone: Compared with germline, one end of the junction differs, possibly owing to a read error. The chain joins TRBV24-1 to TRBJ1-2, with D perhaps TRBD1 (5 bases). The CDR3 covers 17 residues. Germline-derived CDR1 and CDR2 are KGHDR and SFDVKD. The CDR3 loop is CATSDLQFFGAKYGYTF. CDR3 DNA: TGTGCCACCAGTGATTTGCAGTTTTTTGGGGCTAAGTATGGCTACACCTTC.

The chain joins TRBV5-6 to TRBJ1-3; D not resolved. This CDR3 region has 16 residues. CDR1 SGHDT and CDR2 YYEEEE come from the germline V gene. Trimming shortened V by 1 base and J by 0 bases, and 11 bases separated the two germline ends. The chain's CDR3 is CASSLSLRSSGNTIYF. CDR3 bases: TGTGCCAGCAGCTTGTCGTTGAGGAGCTCTGGAAACACCATATATTTT. Full variable domain (remainder filled in from reference TRBV5-6 and TRBJ1-3): DAGVTQSPTHLIKTRGQQVTLRCSPKSGHDTVSWYQQALGQGPQFIFQYYEEEERQRGNFPDRFSGHQFPNYSSELNVNALLLGDSALYLCASSLSLRSSGNTIYFGEGSWLTVV.

The chain carries TRBV14 and TRBJ1-1; D gene unclear. The CDR3 has 13 residues. The germline V gene has CDR1 SGHDN and CDR2 FVKESK. Between the trimmed V and J ends, which lost 2 bases and 2 bases, there was a span of 6 bases. This chain's CDR3 is CASSQFSNTEAFF. The CDR3 nucleotides read TGTGCCAGCAGCCAATTTTCTAACACTGAAGCTTTCTTT. The variable domain in full, completed from reference TRBV14 and TRBJ1-1, reads EAGVTQFPSHSVIEKGQTVTLRCDPISGHDNLYWYRRVMGKEIKFLLHFVKESKQDESGMPNNRFLAERTGGTYSTLKVQPAELEDSGVYFCASSQFSNTEAFFGQGTRLTVV.